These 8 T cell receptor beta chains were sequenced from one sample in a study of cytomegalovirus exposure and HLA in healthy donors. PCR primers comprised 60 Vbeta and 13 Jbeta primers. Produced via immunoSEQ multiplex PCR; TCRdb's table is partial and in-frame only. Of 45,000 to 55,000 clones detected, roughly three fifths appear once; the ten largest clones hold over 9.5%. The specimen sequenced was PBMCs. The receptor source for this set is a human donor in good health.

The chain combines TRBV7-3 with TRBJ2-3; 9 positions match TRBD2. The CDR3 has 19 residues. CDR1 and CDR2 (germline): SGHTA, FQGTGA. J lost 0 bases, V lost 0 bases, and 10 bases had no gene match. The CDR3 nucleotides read TGTGCCAGCAGCTTAACCCCCTTTAGCGGGGGAGGGAGCACAGATACGCAGTATTTT. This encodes CASSLTPFSGGGSTDTQYF.

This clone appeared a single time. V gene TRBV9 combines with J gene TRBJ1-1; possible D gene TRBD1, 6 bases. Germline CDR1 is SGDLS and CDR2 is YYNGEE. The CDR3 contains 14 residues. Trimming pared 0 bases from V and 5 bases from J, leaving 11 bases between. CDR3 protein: CASSVGAGVTEAFF. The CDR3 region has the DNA TGTGCCAGCAGCGTAGGGGCAGGGGTTACTGAAGCTTTCTTT.

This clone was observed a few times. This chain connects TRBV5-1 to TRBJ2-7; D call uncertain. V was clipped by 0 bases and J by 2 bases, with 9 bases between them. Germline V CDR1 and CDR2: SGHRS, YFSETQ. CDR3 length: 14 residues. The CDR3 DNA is TGCGCCAGCAGCTTGGCCCAACAGCCCTACGAGCAGTACTTC. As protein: CASSLAQQPYEQYF.

CDR3 bases: TGTGCCAGCAGCAAAGAGGGGGACAGACTCTCCTACGAGCAGTACTTC. This codes for CASSKEGDRLSYEQYF. The chain is built from TRBV21-1 and TRBJ2-7; the listed D gene, TRBD1, was not tested against the DNA. TRBV21-1 is termed a pseudogene. The CDR3 has 16 residues.

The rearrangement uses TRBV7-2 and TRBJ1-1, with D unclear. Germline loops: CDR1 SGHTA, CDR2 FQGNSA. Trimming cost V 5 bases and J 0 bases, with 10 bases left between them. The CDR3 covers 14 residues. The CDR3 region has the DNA TGTGCCAGCAGCCCAGTACGGGTGAACACTGAAGCTTTCTTT. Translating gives CASSPVRVNTEAFF.

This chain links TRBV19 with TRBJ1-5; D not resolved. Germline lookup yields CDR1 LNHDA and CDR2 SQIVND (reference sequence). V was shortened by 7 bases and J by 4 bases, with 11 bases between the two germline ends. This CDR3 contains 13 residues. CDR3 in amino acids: CASNNARNQPQHF. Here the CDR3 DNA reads TGTGCCAGTAACAACGCCAGGAATCAGCCCCAGCATTTT.

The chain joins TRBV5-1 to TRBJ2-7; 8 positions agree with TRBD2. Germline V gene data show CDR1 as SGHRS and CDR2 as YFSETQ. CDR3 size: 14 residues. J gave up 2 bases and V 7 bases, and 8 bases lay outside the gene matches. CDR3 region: CASSPSGFTYEQYF. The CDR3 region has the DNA TGCGCCAGCTCTCCTAGCGGGTTCACCTACGAGCAGTACTTC.

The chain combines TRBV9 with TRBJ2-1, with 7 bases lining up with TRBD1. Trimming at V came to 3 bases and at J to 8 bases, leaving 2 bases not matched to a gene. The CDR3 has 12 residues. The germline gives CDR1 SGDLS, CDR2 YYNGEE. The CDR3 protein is CASSGQGYEQFF. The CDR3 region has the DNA TGTGCCAGCAGCGGACAGGGCTATGAGCAGTTCTTC.